The entry below gives a single T cell receptor beta chain sequence along with its context. V shed 3 bases and J shed 6 bases, with 12 bases lying between them. This CDR3 is built from 13 residues. Germline CDR1 reads KGHSH; CDR2 reads LQKENI. These data are taken from a study of control samples from healthy donors and cancer patients. Produced via immunoSEQ multiplex PCR; TCRdb's table is partial and in-frame only. The data contain 100,000 to 150,000 clones, over 75% of them singletons. The receptor was derived from a man aged 18 to 35 in good health. Sequenced: blood. V gene TRBV18 combines with J gene TRBJ2-7; D perhaps matches TRBD1 (5 bases). In DNA, the CDR3 is TGTGCCAGCTCACCCCTCGGCAGGGCCGAGCAGTACTTC. Translation gives CASSPLGRAEQYF.